Below, 25 T cell receptor beta chains from the same sample are listed, as sequenced in a study of blood T cells in healthy people across ages. The authors ran a second PCR of 7 to 11 cycles using a sample-barcoded 5' primer and a J-beta primer mix. MiXCR, run by TCRdb on the 5' RACE reads, gives a single entry per CDR3 protein. The sample shows about 1,600,000 distinct CDR3 sequences, roughly 40% of them seen only once. The sample consisted of blood. These receptors were collected from a woman in her late teens or twenties in good health.

This clonotype was observed a handful of times. The chain uses TRBV10-3 and TRBJ2-3; 8 bases fit TRBD2. The V gene's germline CDR1 is ENHRY and CDR2 SYGVKD. Losses at the gene ends were 8 bases for V and 4 bases for J; bases not matched to a gene: 8. The length of the CDR3 is 14 residues. CDR3 nucleotides: TGTGCCATCCTACGGGAGGGCTTCTCAGATACGCAGTATTTT. Translated: CAILREGFSDTQYF.

The chain joins TRBV3-1 to TRBJ1-2, with D unresolved. V was pared by 4 bases and J by 0 bases, with 9 bases between. The CDR3 loop spans 14 amino acids. Germline values: CDR1 LGHDT, CDR2 YNNKEL (reference sequence). Written as DNA, the CDR3 is TGTGCCAGCAGCCCCCGGGAAACTAACTATGGCTACACCTTC. As protein: CASSPRETNYGYTF.

V and J are TRBV20-1 and TRBJ2-7; 10 nucleotides line up with TRBD1. The trim removed 5 bases at V and 5 bases at J, leaving 6 bases unmatched. This CDR3 has 13 residues. Germline V gene sequence: CDR1 DFQATT, CDR2 SNEGSKA (reference sequence). This CDR3 is CSAPGQGIHEQYF. The CDR3 region has the DNA TGCAGTGCTCCGGGACAGGGGATACACGAGCAGTACTTC.

V and J are TRBV29-1 and TRBJ2-1; D unclear. The germline gives CDR1 SQVTM, CDR2 ANQGSEA. This CDR3 comprises 13 residues. Trimming took 4 bases from V and 6 from J, leaving 13 bases between them. CDR3 region: CSVVPGKANEQFF. The CDR3 coding sequence is TGCAGCGTTGTACCCGGAAAGGCCAATGAGCAGTTCTTC.

The V gene is TRBV7-2, the J gene TRBJ2-7, with unresolved D. V lost 7 bases and J lost 1, with 14 bases in between. CDR1 is SGHTA, CDR2 FQGNSA, per germline. The length of the CDR3 is 14 residues. This chain's CDR3 is CASNRPVNSYEQYF. The CDR3 DNA reads TGTGCCAGCAATCGGCCAGTCAATTCCTACGAGCAGTACTTC.

The gene calls are TRBV25-1 and TRBJ1-6; D remains ambiguous. The CDR3 consists of 21 residues. Germline CDR1 is MGHDK and CDR2 is SYGVNS. The germline V and J ends were trimmed by 5 bases and 4 bases, with 30 bases remaining between them. This CDR3 reads CASSHPEDSPWTLDYNSPLHF. In DNA, the CDR3 is TGTGCCAGCAGTCATCCGGAGGACTCGCCGTGGACGCTAGATTATAATTCACCCCTCCACTTT.

This clonotype turned up a few times. The genes are TRBV6-5 and TRBJ2-7; D may be TRBD1 or TRBD2 (5 bases each). The V and J ends lost 5 bases and 4 bases respectively, with 15 bases between them. The germline CDR1 and CDR2 sequences are MNHEY and SVGAGI. There are 14 residues in the CDR3. CDR3 sequence: CASSGSAGSYEQYF. CDR3 nucleotide sequence: TGTGCCAGCAGTGGCTCGGCAGGGAGTTACGAGCAGTACTTC.

CDR3 coding DNA: TGTGCCAGCAGCGTCGGACAGTTTGGCTACACCTTC. This codes for CASSVGQFGYTF. V usage is TRBV28 and J usage is TRBJ1-2; possible D gene TRBD1, 6 bases. CDR1 is MDHEN, CDR2 SYDVKM, per germline. The V gene lost 6 bases and the J gene lost 7 bases, with 12 bases spanning the gap. The CDR3 runs 12 residues.

This clonotype occurred a few times. The chain carries TRBV27 and TRBJ2-1; TRBD2 matches at 10 bases. CDR3 length equals 16 residues. Germline CDR1 and CDR2: MNHEY and SMNVEV (reference sequence). The J segment lost 0 bases and the V segment lost 4 bases, leaving 3 bases of the junction unmatched. CDR3 loop: CASSWTSGISYNEQFF. The DNA for the CDR3 is TGTGCCAGCAGTTGGACTAGCGGAATCTCCTACAATGAGCAGTTCTTC.

V and J are TRBV10-3 and TRBJ2-7; 7 nucleotides agree with TRBD1. Germline V CDR1 and CDR2: ENHRY, SYGVKD. CDR3 length equals 15 residues. Trimming at V came to 8 bases and at J to 0 bases, leaving 10 bases not matched to a gene. The CDR3 sequence: CAIGDRQGPSYEQYF. CDR3 in DNA: TGTGCCATCGGCGACCGACAGGGCCCCTCCTACGAGCAGTACTTC.

The chain joins TRBV7-8 to TRBJ2-7; D may match TRBD1 or TRBD2 (7 bases each). The CDR3 is made up of 15 amino acids. Germline values: CDR1 SGHVS, CDR2 FQNEAQ. V lost 2 bases and J lost 3, with 14 bases in between. The CDR3 region has the DNA TGTGCCAGCAGCTTACTACCAGGGGGGGACTACGAGCAGTACTTC. As protein: CASSLLPGGDYEQYF.

V and J are TRBV23-1 and TRBJ1-6; 7 bases fit TRBD1. TRBV23-1 is placed among ORFs of uncertain function. This CDR3 has 21 residues. V lost 8 bases to trimming and J lost 0 bases; unmatched junction nucleotides: 22. The CDR3 sequence is CASAPVGQAYRLLSYNSPLHF. CDR3 DNA sequence: TGCGCCAGCGCTCCGGTTGGACAGGCCTACCGTCTCCTCTCCTATAATTCACCCCTCCACTTT.

This clonotype was seen more than once but under ten times. This chain uses TRBV20-1 with TRBJ1-5; TRBD1 might be the D (6 bases). With 6 bases removed from V and 7 bases from J, the gap between germline ends came to 19 bases. The CDR3 has 14 residues. From germline, CDR1 is DFQATT and CDR2 SNEGSKA (reference sequence). CDR3 nucleotides: TGCAGTGCCCAAGGGGTAACAGGGATACAGCCCCAGCATTTT. The encoded protein is CSAQGVTGIQPQHF.

The CDR3 here is CASSLDQGRSISYEQYF. The CDR3 DNA is TGTGCCAGCAGCTTAGATCAAGGCAGATCCATCTCCTACGAGCAGTACTTC. The chain carries TRBV7-9 and TRBJ2-7; unclear D gene. There are 17 residues in the CDR3. V lost 1 base and J 0 bases, leaving 16 bases between the germline ends. Per the germline V gene, CDR1 is SEHNR and CDR2 is FQNEAQ (reference sequence).

V and J are TRBV12-3 or TRBV12-4 and TRBJ2-2; 11 bases line up with TRBD2. V gave up 5 bases and J gave up 2 bases; unmatched junction bases: 4. The CDR3 consists of 16 residues. The CDR3 sequence is CASSIGLAGNTGELFF. The CDR3 coding sequence is TGTGCCAGCAGTATCGGACTAGCGGGCAACACCGGGGAGCTGTTTTTT.

The rearrangement uses TRBV15 and TRBJ2-5; a weak D match, TRBD2 (5 bases). The DNA end is more similar to TRBJ2-7, so the J call may be wrong. CDR3 length: 14 residues. CDR1 is LNHNV and CDR2 is YYDKDF in the germline V gene (reference sequence). The CDR3 loop is CATSRVASMGEQYF. In DNA, the CDR3 is TGTGCCACCAGCAGAGTAGCGTCCATGGGCGAGCAGTACTTC.

This chain joins TRBV20-1 and TRBJ2-7, with 7 bases fitting TRBD1. J was trimmed by 2 bases and V by 6 bases; bases with no gene match: 7. CDR1 and CDR2 from the germline V gene are DFQATT and SNEGSKA (reference sequence). This CDR3 has 13 amino acids. The CDR3, as DNA: TGCAGTGCCCACCGACAGGGCACCTACGAGCAGTACTTC. Translation: CSAHRQGTYEQYF.

The rearrangement joins TRBV20-1 to TRBJ2-7; D ambiguous. The CDR3 is 12 residues long. Trimming shortened V by 5 bases and J by 6 bases, and 14 bases separated the two germline ends. CDR1 and CDR2 from the germline V gene are DFQATT and SNEGSKA (reference sequence). The CDR3, as DNA: TGCAGTGCTTCCCAGGACCCGCGCGAGCAGTACTTC. It yields the protein CSASQDPREQYF.

The gene calls are TRBV2 and TRBJ1-2; TRBD1 aligns across 7 bases. Germline CDR1 SNHLY, CDR2 FYNNEI. The J segment lost 2 bases and the V segment lost 0 bases, leaving 3 bases of the junction unmatched. This CDR3 is built from 15 residues. DNA of the CDR3: TGTGCCAGCAGTGAAGCAACGACAGGGAACTATGGCTACACCTTC. Its translation: CASSEATTGNYGYTF.

The gene calls are TRBV7-9 and TRBJ1-2; 12 positions agree with TRBD1. Germline V CDR1 and CDR2: SEHNR, FQNEAQ (reference sequence). The CDR3 length is 16 residues. Trimming cost V 5 bases and J 7 bases; bases outside gene matches: 11. CDR3 in amino acids: CASSTYRGQGASGYTF. In DNA, the CDR3 is TGTGCCAGCAGCACCTATAGGGGACAGGGGGCGTCTGGCTACACCTTC.

This clonotype showed up many times. The V and J genes are TRBV4-1 and TRBJ2-1; a weak D match, TRBD1 (5 bases). The CDR3 runs 14 residues. Trimming took off 1 base at V and 9 bases at J, with 13 bases between the two ends. Germline V gives CDR1 MGHRA, CDR2 YSYEKL. The chain's CDR3 is CASSQVGATGEQFF. CDR3 nucleotide sequence: TGCGCCAGCAGCCAAGTAGGGGCGACGGGTGAGCAGTTCTTC.

This clonotype was observed at least ten times. This chain uses TRBV6-2 or TRBV6-3 with TRBJ2-5, with D unclear. Trimming pared 5 bases from V and 2 bases from J, leaving 9 bases between. This CDR3 is 13 amino acids long. Looked up from germline, CDR1 is MNHEY and CDR2 is SVGEGT. The CDR3 DNA is TGTGCCAGCAGTGACCCTATTCAAGAGACCCAGTACTTC. Amino acids: CASSDPIQETQYF.

The chain recombines TRBV2 with TRBJ2-6; D is perhaps TRBD1 (5 bases). This CDR3 comprises 17 residues. Germline assignment: CDR1 SNHLY and CDR2 FYNNEI. Trimming removed 3 bases from V and 0 bases from J, with 12 bases in between. The CDR3 region is CASSDRVFSSGANVLTF. Written as DNA, the CDR3 is TGTGCCAGCAGTGACAGGGTCTTCTCCTCTGGGGCCAACGTCCTGACTTTC.

This chain joins TRBV20-1 and TRBJ2-7, with D perhaps being TRBD1 or TRBD2 (5 bases each). Germline V gives CDR1 DFQATT, CDR2 SNEGSKA (reference sequence). Between the trimmed V and J ends, which lost 6 bases and 1 base, there was a span of 13 bases. This CDR3 comprises 13 residues. The CDR3 region has the DNA TGCAGTGCAGACGGGGCCGGATCCTACGAGCAGTACTTC. Translating gives CSADGAGSYEQYF.

The V and J genes are TRBV18 and TRBJ2-7; D is unclear. Per the germline V gene, CDR1 is KGHSH and CDR2 is LQKENI. This CDR3 is 13 amino acids long. Trimming cost V 3 bases and J 6 bases, with 12 bases left between them. The CDR3 bases are TGTGCCAGCTCACCCCTCCCAAGCAGCGAGCAGTACTTC. Residues: CASSPLPSSEQYF.